One sample yielded the 28 T cell receptor beta chains listed below, sequenced in a study of cytomegalovirus exposure and HLA in healthy donors. Primers included in the PCR were 60 Vbeta and 13 Jbeta primers. The table came from immunoSEQ multiplex PCR; TCRdb's copy has only in-frame clones and leaves some out. The sample yields 120,000 or so clones, more than 60% seen once. The sequencing input was PBMCs. The receptors were gathered from a woman between 40 and 50 years old in good health and CMV-seropositive.

This clone was seen a few times. The genes are TRBV21-1 and TRBJ1-1; the table's D call of TRBD1 was not tested on the DNA. TRBV21-1 is assigned pseudogene status. The CDR3 runs to 16 residues. CDR3 bases: TGTGCCAGCAGCAAAGAAGGTGGGGACAGGGCAAACGAAGCTTTCTTT. Amino acids: CASSKEGGDRANEAFF.

The CDR3 DNA sequence: TGTGCCAGCAGTTTCAGGAGGACCCCTCGAACCTTC. Its translation: CASSFRRTPRTF. This rearrangement joins TRBV27 to TRBJ1-2; no clear D. V was clipped by 3 bases and J by 14 bases, with 16 bases between them. CDR3 length equals 12 residues. Germline loops: CDR1 MNHEY, CDR2 SMNVEV (reference sequence).

The rearrangement joins TRBV19 to TRBJ2-5, with 10 bases matching TRBD1. The better agreement between TRBJ2-7 and the DNA end casts doubt on the J call. Germline-derived CDR1 and CDR2 are LNHDA and SQIVND (reference sequence). This CDR3 is built from 14 residues. The CDR3 sequence: CASSGDRGPYEQYF. The CDR3 nucleotides read TGTGCCAGTAGTGGGGACAGGGGCCCCTACGAGCAGTACTTC.

The rearrangement links TRBV25-1 to TRBJ1-2; TRBD1 aligns across 7 bases. Looked up from germline, CDR1 is MGHDK and CDR2 is SYGVNS. There are 13 residues in the CDR3. With 3 bases clipped from V and 4 bases from J, the junction kept 2 bases outside the gene matches. As DNA, the CDR3 is TGTGCCAGCAGTGAGCAGGGGGTCTATGGCTACACCTTC. Amino acid sequence: CASSEQGVYGYTF.

This chain connects TRBV11-2 to TRBJ1-6; 9 bases map to TRBD1. This CDR3 contains 16 residues. Per germline, CDR1 SGHAT and CDR2 FQNNGV. V lost 2 bases, J lost 9 bases, and 8 bases stayed unmatched. The CDR3 DNA reads as TGTGCCAGCAGCTTATGGGACAGGGAAAATCCTTCACCCCTCCACTTT. It specifies CASSLWDRENPSPLHF.

V is TRBV27 and J is TRBJ2-5; D possibly corresponds to TRBD2 (6 bases). Deletions cut 5 bases from V and 2 bases from J, with 24 bases between. CDR3 length: 18 residues. CDR1 is MNHEY, CDR2 SMNVEV, per germline (reference sequence). CDR3 region: CASSLRPDFAGSQETQYF. The CDR3 nucleotides read TGTGCCAGCAGTCTTCGCCCCGACTTTGCGGGGAGTCAAGAGACCCAGTACTTC.

This clone was counted between two and nine times. This chain's CDR3 is CASSIGQGRTEAFF. CDR3 DNA: TGTGCCAGTAGTATAGGACAGGGGCGAACTGAAGCTTTCTTT. The chain links TRBV19 to TRBJ1-1; 8 bases are shared with TRBD1. CDR1 and CDR2 from the germline V gene are LNHDA and SQIVND (reference sequence). V dropped 1 base and J dropped 5; count of bases not matched to a gene: 3. The length of the CDR3 is 14 residues.

The chain uses TRBV4-2 and TRBJ2-5, with D perhaps matching TRBD2 (7 bases). The end of the DNA fits TRBJ2-7 better, so the J call may be wrong. CDR1 and CDR2 from the germline V gene are LGHNA and YNFKEQ. The CDR3 totals 17 residues. CDR3 coding DNA: TGTGCCAGCAGCCAAAAGGTGGAGAGGGGGGGGTCCTACGAGCAGTACTTC. Amino acids: CASSQKVERGGSYEQYF.

The CDR3 nucleotides read TGCGCCAGCAGCCCAAGGACAGGGGGCTCCCGCGAGCAGTACTTC. Translating it yields CASSPRTGGSREQYF. The chain uses TRBV4-3 and TRBJ2-7; 11 nucleotides align to TRBD1. J lost 6 bases, V lost 4 bases, and 8 bases had no gene match. Germline lookup yields CDR1 LGHNA and CDR2 YSLEER. This CDR3 is 15 amino acids long.

J is TRBJ2-7 and V is TRBV4-2; 13 bases are shared with TRBD2. Germline V gene data show CDR1 as LGHNA and CDR2 as YNFKEQ. The CDR3 has 15 residues. V lost 4 bases to trimming and J lost 4 bases; unmatched junction nucleotides: 4. CDR3 residues: CASSPGLAGAYEQYF. As DNA, the CDR3 is TGTGCCAGCAGCCCTGGACTAGCGGGAGCGTACGAGCAGTACTTC.

The V call is TRBV30, the J call TRBJ2-2; TRBD2 agrees at 11 bases. Germline loops: CDR1 GTSNPN, CDR2 SVGIG (reference sequence). The CDR3 runs 16 residues. V dropped 3 bases and J dropped 9; count of bases not matched to a gene: 12. In nucleotides, the CDR3 is TGTGCCTGGAGGACCCCACTAGCGGGAGTGTCCAGGGAGCTGTTTTTT. Encoded protein: CAWRTPLAGVSRELFF.

As for this clone: The sample carries other DNA sequences with the same CDR3. The chain employs TRBV18 and TRBJ2-7; D call uncertain. The CDR3 has 12 residues. Trimming shortened V by 3 bases and J by 0 bases, and 3 bases separated the two germline ends. Germline CDR1 is KGHSH and CDR2 is LQKENI. The CDR3 loop reads CASSPSSYEQYF. The CDR3 nucleotides are TGTGCCAGCTCACCCAGCTCCTACGAGCAGTACTTC.

The chain carries TRBV7-3 and TRBJ2-2; 9 nucleotides match TRBD2. This CDR3 contains 14 residues. Per germline, CDR1 SGHTA and CDR2 FQGTGA. The V and J ends lost 4 bases and 8 bases, in that order; junction bases with no gene match: 5. The CDR3 nucleotides are TGTGCCAGCAGCTCCGGACTAGCGATGGGGGAGCTGTTTTTT. Residues: CASSSGLAMGELFF.

The chain carries TRBV7-8 and TRBJ1-3; 10 nucleotides match TRBD1. This CDR3 region has 16 residues. The V gene's germline CDR1 is SGHVS and CDR2 FQNEAQ. J gave up 4 bases and V 1 base, and 4 bases lay outside the gene matches. DNA for the CDR3: TGTGCCAGCAGCTTAGTTGGGACAGGGGCCGGAAACACCATATATTTT. Translated: CASSLVGTGAGNTIYF.

The chain combines TRBV7-9 with TRBJ1-6; a weak D match, TRBD1 (6 bases). The ends were cut back, 5 bases at V and 9 bases at J, with 17 bases in the middle. CDR1 is SEHNR, CDR2 FQNEAQ, per germline (reference sequence). This CDR3 spans 15 amino acids. The CDR3 nucleotides are TGTGCCAGCAGCCCTCTGACAGGCCGGAGTTCACCCCTCCACTTT. Translated, it gives CASSPLTGRSSPLHF.

The rearrangement links TRBV19 to TRBJ1-6; D gene unclear. The V gene lost 1 base and the J gene lost 12 bases, with 10 bases spanning the gap. The germline gives CDR1 LNHDA, CDR2 SQIVND (reference sequence). The CDR3 totals 13 residues. CDR3 residues: CASSIGQDGPLHF. The CDR3 region has the DNA TGTGCCAGTAGTATAGGCCAGGATGGACCCCTCCACTTT.

The chain is built from TRBV7-9 and TRBJ2-2, with 7 bases matching TRBD1. The germline CDR1 and CDR2 sequences are SEHNR and FQNEAQ (reference sequence). The junction had 9 bases not matched to a gene; V was cut back by 4 bases and J by 7 bases. The CDR3 has 15 amino acids. CDR3 amino acids: CASSSPDRVGGELFF. The CDR3, as DNA: TGTGCCAGCAGCTCCCCCGACAGGGTGGGCGGGGAGCTGTTTTTT.

The rearrangement links TRBV2 to TRBJ1-2; D not resolved. Germline V gene lookup returns CDR1 SNHLY and CDR2 FYNNEI. The CDR3 runs 14 residues. The V and J ends lost 2 bases and 2 bases respectively, with 9 bases between them. CDR3: CASSELQANYGYTF. The CDR3 region has the DNA TGTGCCAGCAGTGAATTGCAGGCCAACTATGGCTACACCTTC. Full variable domain (missing parts from reference TRBV2 and TRBJ1-2): EPEVTQTPSHQVTQMGQEVILRCVPISNHLYFYWYRQILGQKVEFLVSFYNNEISEKSEIFDDQFSVERPDGSNFTLKIRSTKLEDSAMYFCASSELQANYGYTFGSGTRLTVV.

The chain links TRBV5-1 to TRBJ2-5, with D unclear. The V end was cut by 3 bases, the J end by 7 bases, with 10 bases between. Germline CDR1 SGHRS, CDR2 YFSETQ. This CDR3 is built from 12 residues. This CDR3 reads CASSYSLGTQYF. The CDR3 nucleotides are TGCGCCAGCAGCTATAGCCTAGGGACCCAGTACTTC. Combining the CDR3 with reference TRBV5-1 and TRBJ2-5 gives the whole variable domain KAGVTQTPRYLIKTRGQQVTLSCSPISGHRSVSWYQQTPGQGLQFLFEYFSETQRNKGNFPGRFSGRQFSNSRSEMNVSTLELGDSALYLCASSYSLGTQYFGPGTRLLVL.

This clone appeared a single time. The chain uses TRBV5-4 and TRBJ2-4, with 9 bases lining up with TRBD2. Germline CDR1 SGHNT, CDR2 YYREEE (reference sequence). The CDR3 totals 16 residues. V lost 3 bases, J lost 1 base, and 5 bases stayed unmatched. The CDR3 protein is CASSSFSGGAKNIQYF. The CDR3 DNA reads TGTGCCAGCAGCTCGTTTAGCGGGGGTGCCAAAAACATTCAGTACTTC.

The chain has TRBV9 and TRBJ2-5, with 8 positions matching TRBD1. Trimming took 0 bases from V and 3 from J; bases not matched to a gene: 7. Looked up from germline, CDR1 is SGDLS and CDR2 is YYNGEE. The CDR3 loop spans 16 amino acids. The CDR3 here is CASSVGQGAGEETQYF. CDR3 sequence (DNA): TGTGCCAGCAGCGTAGGTCAGGGGGCCGGGGAAGAGACCCAGTACTTC.

The chain has TRBV9 and TRBJ2-1, with 12 bases fitting TRBD2. V gave up 0 bases and J gave up 8 bases; unmatched junction bases: 6. Looked up from germline, CDR1 is SGDLS and CDR2 is YYNGEE. The CDR3 covers 16 residues. DNA of the CDR3: TGTGCCAGCAGCGTAGATCTAGCGGGGGGGCCCCATGAGCAGTTCTTC. This encodes CASSVDLAGGPHEQFF.

This rearrangement joins TRBV25-1 to TRBJ2-2, with D tentatively TRBD2 (6 bases). CDR3 length: 15 residues. From germline, CDR1 is MGHDK and CDR2 SYGVNS. Trimming took 2 bases from V and 7 from J, leaving 14 bases between them. DNA for the CDR3: TGTGCCAGCAGTGAACGAGGAGGGGCGGGCGGGGAGCTGTTTTTT. It encodes CASSERGGAGGELFF. Full variable domain (rest looked up from reference TRBV25-1 and TRBJ2-2): EADIYQTPRYLVIGTGKKITLECSQTMGHDKMYWYQQDPGMELHLIHYSYGVNSTEKGDLSSESTVSRIRTEHFPLTLESARPSHTSQYLCASSERGGAGGELFFGEGSRLTVL.

The chain combines TRBV2 with TRBJ2-2; tentative D call: TRBD1 (5 bases). Germline CDR1 and CDR2: SNHLY and FYNNEI. The CDR3 loop spans 15 amino acids. The ends were cut back, 3 bases at V and 4 bases at J, with 12 bases in the middle. CDR3 DNA: TGTGCCAGCAGTGATTGGCAGGGAATCACCGGGGAGCTGTTTTTT. This encodes CASSDWQGITGELFF. Full variable domain (remainder filled in from reference TRBV2 and TRBJ2-2): EPEVTQTPSHQVTQMGQEVILRCVPISNHLYFYWYRQILGQKVEFLVSFYNNEISEKSEIFDDQFSVERPDGSNFTLKIRSTKLEDSAMYFCASSDWQGITGELFFGEGSRLTVL.

In its sample, this clone was seen a few times. The rearrangement uses TRBV7-9 and TRBJ2-2, with 8 bases identical to TRBD1. The CDR3 covers 15 residues. The junction had 5 bases not matched to a gene; V was cut back by 3 bases and J by 5 bases. CDR1 and CDR2 (germline): SEHNR, FQNEAQ (reference sequence). DNA for the CDR3: TGTGCCAGCAGCTTCGCAGGGGGCAGAACCGGGGAGCTGTTTTTT. Translated, it gives CASSFAGGRTGELFF. The full variable domain, with the rest looked up from reference TRBV7-9 and TRBJ2-2, is DTGVSQNPRHKITKRGQNVTFRCDPISEHNRLYWYRQTLGQGPEFLTYFQNEAQLEKSRLLSDRFSAERPKGSFSTLEIQRTEQGDSAMYLCASSFAGGRTGELFFGEGSRLTVL.

The chain couples TRBV19 to TRBJ1-1; TRBD1 is a possible D gene (5 bases). This CDR3 has 14 residues. Per germline, CDR1 LNHDA and CDR2 SQIVND (reference sequence). V lost 7 bases to trimming and J lost 4 bases, with 16 bases between them. The DNA for the CDR3 is TGTGCCAGTATGGGGGGACGGTACGTCACTGAAGCTTTCTTT. Protein sequence: CASMGGRYVTEAFF.

The rearrangement uses TRBV5-4 and TRBJ2-7; tentative D call: TRBD2 (5 bases). CDR3 length: 16 residues. V was pared by 4 bases and J by 2 bases, with 19 bases between. CDR1 SGHNT and CDR2 YYREEE come from the germline V gene (reference sequence). The CDR3 protein is CASSPAGSPGTYEQYF. The CDR3, as DNA: TGTGCCAGCAGCCCCGCTGGGTCTCCGGGGACCTACGAGCAGTACTTC.

This clone was counted between two and nine times. V usage is TRBV7-2 and J usage is TRBJ2-3, with 9 bases that match TRBD2. Germline V gene sequence: CDR1 SGHTA, CDR2 FQGNSA. The CDR3 loop spans 15 amino acids. Trimming took 5 bases from V and 1 from J; bases not matched to a gene: 4. The CDR3 here is CASSRSGSRTDTQYF. In DNA form, the CDR3 reads TGTGCCAGCAGCCGTAGCGGGAGCCGCACAGATACGCAGTATTTT.